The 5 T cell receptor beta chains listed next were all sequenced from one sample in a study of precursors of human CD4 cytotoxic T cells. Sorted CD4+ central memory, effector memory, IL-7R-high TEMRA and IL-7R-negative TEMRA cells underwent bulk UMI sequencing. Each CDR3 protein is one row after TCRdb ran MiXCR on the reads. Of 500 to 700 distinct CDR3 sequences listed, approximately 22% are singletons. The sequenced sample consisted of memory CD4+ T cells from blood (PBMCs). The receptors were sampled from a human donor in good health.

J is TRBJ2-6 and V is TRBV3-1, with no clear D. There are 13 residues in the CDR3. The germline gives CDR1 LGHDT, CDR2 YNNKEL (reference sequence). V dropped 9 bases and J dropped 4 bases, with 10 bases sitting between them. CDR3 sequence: CASAQGGANVLTF. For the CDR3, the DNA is TGTGCCAGTGCCCAAGGAGGGGCCAACGTCCTGACTTTC.

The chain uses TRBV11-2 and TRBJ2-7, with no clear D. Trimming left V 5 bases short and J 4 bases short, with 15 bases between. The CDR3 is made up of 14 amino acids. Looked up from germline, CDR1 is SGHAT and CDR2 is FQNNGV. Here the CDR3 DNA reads TGTGCCAGCAGCCCCGAAGGTCCCCCTTACGAGCAGTACTTC. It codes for CASSPEGPPYEQYF. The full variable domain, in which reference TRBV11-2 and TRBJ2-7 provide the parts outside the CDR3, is EAGVAQSPRYKIIEKRQSVAFWCNPISGHATLYWYQQILGQGPKLLIQFQNNGVVDDSQLPKDRFSAERLKGVDSTLKIQPAKLEDSAVYLCASSPEGPPYEQYFGPGTRLTVT.

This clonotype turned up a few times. CDR3 loop: CASSLSPAPNTGELFF. In nucleotides, the CDR3 is TGTGCCAGCAGTTTATCTCCGGCCCCGAACACCGGGGAGCTGTTTTTT. The chain has TRBV28 and TRBJ2-2; D is undetermined. Germline V gives CDR1 MDHEN, CDR2 SYDVKM. The V end lost 1 base, the J end lost 0 bases, and 9 bases lay between the germline ends. The CDR3 extends over 16 amino acids.

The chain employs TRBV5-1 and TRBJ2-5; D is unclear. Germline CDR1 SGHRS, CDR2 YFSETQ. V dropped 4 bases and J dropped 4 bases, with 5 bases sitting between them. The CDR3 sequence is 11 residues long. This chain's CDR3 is CASSVGETQYF. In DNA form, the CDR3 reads TGCGCCAGCAGCGTGGGAGAGACCCAGTACTTC.

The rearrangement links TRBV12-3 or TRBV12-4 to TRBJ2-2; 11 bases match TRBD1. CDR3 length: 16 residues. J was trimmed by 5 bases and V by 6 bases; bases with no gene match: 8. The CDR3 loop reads CASRPRTGGWTGELFF. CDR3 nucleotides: TGTGCCAGCAGACCCAGGACAGGGGGCTGGACCGGGGAGCTGTTTTTT.